A selection of T cell receptor beta chains follows, all from one sample in a study of neurological immune-mediated disorders. One entry per CDR3 protein results from TCRdb running MiXCR on the 5' RACE reads. Of under 80,000 distinct CDR3 sequences in the sample, approximately 4.1% were seen once. Sequenced sample: PBMCs. These receptors all stem from a man under 40 with multiple sclerosis. Each CDR3 is given with its conserved first and last residue.

>TRBV7-9
CASSLVQGRTEAFF
>TRBV29-1
CSVELSGSSYEQYF
>TRBV6-5
CASSYSKEQGADYEQYF
>TRBV15
CATGSGTRLIQYF
>TRBV5-1
CASSLVGTTYEQYF
>TRBV4-1
CASSQTGGFSSYEQYF
>TRBV7-6
CASSLAGAAEQFF
>TRBV11-2
CASSSHGQRRRLIPYNEQFF
>TRBV11-2
CASSLDELHEQYF
>TRBV11-2
CASSETGPRETQYF
>TRBV10-3
CAIRRGPNTEAFF
>TRBV6-1
CASPRQGTYGYTF
>TRBV7-2
CASSSVRVATGELFF
>TRBV5-4
CASSDDRYSYTF
>TRBV10-3
CAISDSKGGNQPQHF
>TRBV9
CASSPTDRFNNSPLHF
>TRBV11-1
CASSSRGSGNTIYF
>TRBV27
CASSSTWTGHQETQYF